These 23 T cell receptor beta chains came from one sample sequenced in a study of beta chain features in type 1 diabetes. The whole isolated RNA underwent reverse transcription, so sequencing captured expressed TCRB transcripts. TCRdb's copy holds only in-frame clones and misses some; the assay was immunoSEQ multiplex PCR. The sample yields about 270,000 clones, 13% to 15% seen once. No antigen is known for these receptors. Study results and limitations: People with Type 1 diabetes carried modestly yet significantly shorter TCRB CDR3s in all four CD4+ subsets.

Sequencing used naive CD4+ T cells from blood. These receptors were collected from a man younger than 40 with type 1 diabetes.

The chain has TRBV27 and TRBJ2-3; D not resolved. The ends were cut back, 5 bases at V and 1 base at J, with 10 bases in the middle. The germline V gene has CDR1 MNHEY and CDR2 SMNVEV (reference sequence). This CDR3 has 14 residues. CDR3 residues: CASSPRTGTDTQYF. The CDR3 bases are TGTGCCAGCAGTCCGCGAACCGGCACAGATACGCAGTATTTT.

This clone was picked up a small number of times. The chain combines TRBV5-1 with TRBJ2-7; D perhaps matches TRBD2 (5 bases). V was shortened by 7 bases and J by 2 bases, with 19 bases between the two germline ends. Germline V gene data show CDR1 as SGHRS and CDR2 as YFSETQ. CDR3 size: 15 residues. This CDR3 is CASSVRAQSTYEQYF. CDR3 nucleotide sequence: TGCGCCAGCTCAGTGAGGGCGCAGAGTACCTACGAGCAGTACTTC.

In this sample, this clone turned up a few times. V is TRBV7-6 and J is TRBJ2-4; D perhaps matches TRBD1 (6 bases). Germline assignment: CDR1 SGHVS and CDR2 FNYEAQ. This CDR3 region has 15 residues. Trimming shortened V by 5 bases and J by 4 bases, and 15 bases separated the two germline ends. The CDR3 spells CASSTTTGPKNIQYF. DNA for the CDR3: TGTGCCAGCAGCACCACGACAGGTCCGAAAAACATTCAGTACTTC.

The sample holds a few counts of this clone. This chain's CDR3 is CSSSSGTGNGYTF. DNA for the CDR3: TGCAGCTCCTCCTCCGGGACAGGGAATGGCTACACCTTC. The chain combines TRBV29-1 with TRBJ1-2, with TRBD1 matching over 9 bases. Germline CDR1 is SQVTM and CDR2 is ANQGSEA. Trimming removed 8 bases from V and 6 bases from J; junction bases left unmatched: 10. The CDR3 is made up of 13 amino acids.

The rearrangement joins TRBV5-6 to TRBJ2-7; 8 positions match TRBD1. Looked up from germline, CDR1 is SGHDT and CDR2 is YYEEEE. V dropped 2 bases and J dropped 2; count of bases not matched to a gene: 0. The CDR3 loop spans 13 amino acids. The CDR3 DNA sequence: TGTGCCAGCAGCTTCAGGGGGCCCTACGAGCAGTACTTC. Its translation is CASSFRGPYEQYF.

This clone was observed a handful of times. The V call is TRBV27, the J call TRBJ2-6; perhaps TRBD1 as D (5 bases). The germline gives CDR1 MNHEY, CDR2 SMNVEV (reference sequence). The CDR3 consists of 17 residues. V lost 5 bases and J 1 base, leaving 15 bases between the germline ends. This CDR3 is CASSLTPPGSGANVLTF. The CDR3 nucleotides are TGTGCCAGCAGTCTCACCCCACCAGGGTCTGGGGCCAACGTCCTGACTTTC.

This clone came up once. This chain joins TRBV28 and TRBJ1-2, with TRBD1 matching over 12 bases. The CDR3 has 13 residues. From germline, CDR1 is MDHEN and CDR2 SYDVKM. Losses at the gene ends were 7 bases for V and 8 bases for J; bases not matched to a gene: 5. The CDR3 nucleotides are TGTGCCAGCACGGGGACAGGGGGCCGGGGCTACACCTTC. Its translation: CASTGTGGRGYTF.

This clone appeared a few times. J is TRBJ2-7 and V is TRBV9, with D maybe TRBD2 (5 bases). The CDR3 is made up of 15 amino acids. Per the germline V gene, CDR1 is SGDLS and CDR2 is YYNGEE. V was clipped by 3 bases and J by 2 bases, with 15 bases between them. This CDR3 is CASSASTSSTYEQYF. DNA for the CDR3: TGTGCCAGCAGCGCTTCAACTAGTTCAACCTACGAGCAGTACTTC.

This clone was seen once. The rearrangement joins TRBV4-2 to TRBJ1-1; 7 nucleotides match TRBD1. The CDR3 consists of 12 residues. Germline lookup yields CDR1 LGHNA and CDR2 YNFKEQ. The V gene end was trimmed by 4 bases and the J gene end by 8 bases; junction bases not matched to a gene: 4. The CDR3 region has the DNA TGTGCCAGCAGCCGAGGGACAGCCGAAGCTTTCTTT. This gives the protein CASSRGTAEAFF.

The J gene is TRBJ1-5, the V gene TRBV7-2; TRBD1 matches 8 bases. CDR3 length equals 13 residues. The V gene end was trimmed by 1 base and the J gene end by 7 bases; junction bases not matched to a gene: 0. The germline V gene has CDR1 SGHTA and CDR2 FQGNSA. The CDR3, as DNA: TGTGCCAGCAGCTTAGACAGGGGGCAGCCCCAGCATTTT. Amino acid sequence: CASSLDRGQPQHF. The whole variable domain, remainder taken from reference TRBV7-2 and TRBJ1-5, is GAGVSQSPSNKVTEKGKDVELRCDPISGHTALYWYRQSLGQGLEFLIYFQGNSAPDKSGLPSDRFSAERTGGSVSTLTIQRTQQEDSAVYLCASSLDRGQPQHFGDGTRLSIL.

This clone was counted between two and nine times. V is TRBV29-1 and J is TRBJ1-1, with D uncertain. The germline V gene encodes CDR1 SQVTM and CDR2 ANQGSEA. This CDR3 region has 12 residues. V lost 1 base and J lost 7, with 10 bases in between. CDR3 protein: CSVEGTVDEAFF. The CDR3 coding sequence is TGCAGCGTTGAAGGAACAGTAGATGAAGCTTTCTTT.

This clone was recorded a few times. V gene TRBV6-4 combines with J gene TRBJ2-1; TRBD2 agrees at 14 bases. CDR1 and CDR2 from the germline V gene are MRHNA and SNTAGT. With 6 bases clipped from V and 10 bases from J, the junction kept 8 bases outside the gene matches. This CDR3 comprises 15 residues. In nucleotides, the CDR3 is TGTGCCAGCAGCCTGACTAGCGGGAGGGCAGGGGAGCAGTTCTTC. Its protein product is CASSLTSGRAGEQFF.

CDR3 sequence: CSVVGDNQETQYF. CDR3 nucleotide sequence: TGCAGCGTTGTAGGGGACAACCAAGAGACCCAGTACTTC. The chain has TRBV29-1 and TRBJ2-5, with D perhaps TRBD1 (6 bases). Germline-derived CDR1 and CDR2 are SQVTM and ANQGSEA. The length of the CDR3 is 13 residues. Trimming took off 4 bases at V and 0 bases at J, with 9 bases between the two ends.

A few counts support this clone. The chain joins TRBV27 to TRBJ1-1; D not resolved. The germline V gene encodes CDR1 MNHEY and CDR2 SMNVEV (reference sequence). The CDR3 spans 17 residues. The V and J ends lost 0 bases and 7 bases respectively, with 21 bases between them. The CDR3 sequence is CASSLSTVREFPDEAFF. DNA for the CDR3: TGTGCCAGCAGTTTATCCACAGTGAGAGAATTTCCAGATGAAGCTTTCTTT.

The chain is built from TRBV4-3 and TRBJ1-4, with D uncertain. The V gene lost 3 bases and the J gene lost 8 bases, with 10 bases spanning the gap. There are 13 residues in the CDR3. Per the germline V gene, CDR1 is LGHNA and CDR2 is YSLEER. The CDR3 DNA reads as TGCGCCAGCAGCCAGGGAGAATGGGAAAAACTGTTTTTT. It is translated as CASSQGEWEKLFF.

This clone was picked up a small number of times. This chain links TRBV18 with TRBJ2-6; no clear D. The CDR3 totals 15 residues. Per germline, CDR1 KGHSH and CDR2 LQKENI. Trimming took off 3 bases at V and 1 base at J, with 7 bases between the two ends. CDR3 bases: TGTGCCAGCTCACCTCCCGCGTCTGGGGCCAACGTCCTGACTTTC. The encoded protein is CASSPPASGANVLTF.

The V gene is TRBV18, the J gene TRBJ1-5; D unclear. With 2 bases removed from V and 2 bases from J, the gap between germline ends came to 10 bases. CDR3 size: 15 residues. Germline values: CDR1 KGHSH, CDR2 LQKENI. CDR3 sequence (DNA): TGTGCCAGCTCACCAGGGAGCCAGGGCAATCAGCCCCAGCATTTT. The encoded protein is CASSPGSQGNQPQHF. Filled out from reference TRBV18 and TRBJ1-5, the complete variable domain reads NAGVMQNPRHLVRRRGQEARLRCSPMKGHSHVYWYRQLPEEGLKFMVYLQKENIIDESGMPKERFSAEFPKEGPSILRIQQVVRGDSAAYFCASSPGSQGNQPQHFGDGTRLSIL.

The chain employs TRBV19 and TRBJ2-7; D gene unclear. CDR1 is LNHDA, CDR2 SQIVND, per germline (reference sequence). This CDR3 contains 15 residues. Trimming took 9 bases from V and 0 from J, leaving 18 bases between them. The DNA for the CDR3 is TGTGCCAGCAGCTCTAGACTGGAGAGCTCCTACGAGCAGTACTTC. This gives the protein CASSSRLESSYEQYF.

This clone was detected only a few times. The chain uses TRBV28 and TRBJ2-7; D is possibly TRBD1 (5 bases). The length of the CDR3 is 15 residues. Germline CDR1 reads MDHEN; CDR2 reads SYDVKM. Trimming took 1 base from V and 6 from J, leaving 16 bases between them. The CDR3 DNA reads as TGTGCCAGCAGTTTATACGTCTCCAGCAGGGTCGAGCAGTACTTC. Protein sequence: CASSLYVSSRVEQYF.

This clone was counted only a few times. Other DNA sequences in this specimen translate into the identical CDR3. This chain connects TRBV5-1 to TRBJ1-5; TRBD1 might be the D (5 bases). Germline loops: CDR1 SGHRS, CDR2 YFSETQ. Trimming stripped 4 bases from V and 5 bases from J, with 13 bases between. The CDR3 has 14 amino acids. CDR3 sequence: CASSSGTPDQPQHF. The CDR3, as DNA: TGCGCCAGCAGCAGCGGGACCCCCGATCAGCCCCAGCATTTT.

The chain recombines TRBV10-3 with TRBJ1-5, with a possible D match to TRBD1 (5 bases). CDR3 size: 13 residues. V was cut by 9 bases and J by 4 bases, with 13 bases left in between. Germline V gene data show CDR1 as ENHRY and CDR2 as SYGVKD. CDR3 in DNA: TGTGCCATAGGAGGGGCTAGTAATCAGCCCCAGCATTTT. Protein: CAIGGASNQPQHF.

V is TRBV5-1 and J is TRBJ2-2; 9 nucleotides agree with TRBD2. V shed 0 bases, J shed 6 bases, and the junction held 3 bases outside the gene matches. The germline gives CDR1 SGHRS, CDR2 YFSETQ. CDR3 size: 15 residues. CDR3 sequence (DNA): TGCGCCAGCAGCTTGGAAGGCGGGAGGGCCGGGGAGCTGTTTTTT. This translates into CASSLEGGRAGELFF.

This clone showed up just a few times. DNA for the CDR3: TGTGCCAGCAGAGAAACAGGGTCTGATACGCAGTATTTT. It encodes CASRETGSDTQYF. The V and J genes are TRBV6-5 and TRBJ2-3; TRBD1 might be the D (6 bases). CDR1 and CDR2 from the germline V gene are MNHEY and SVGAGI. The length of the CDR3 is 13 residues. V lost 6 bases to trimming and J lost 6 bases, with 13 bases between them.